This record covers a single T cell receptor (beta chain). Its antigen is undetermined. Some clones are missing from TCRdb's copy, which holds only in-frame ones; the method was immunoSEQ multiplex PCR. The table shows about 370,000 clones, with about 88% occurring only once. This sample was included in a study of Ad26.COV2.S vaccination and SARS-CoV-2 variants. Study overall: The donor participated in the COV1001 trial, in its Ad26.COV2.S arm. General study points: The TCR breadth and depth analyses may have produced an underestimate of total T cell responses. Vaccinees reportedly had broad spike-specific CD8+ and CD4+ T cell responses.

As for treatment: 19 received Ad26.COV2.S at low or high dose, single or two shots; 5 received placebo; per-sample allocation not given. Sampling was done on day 63 after the first vaccine or placebo injection. An adult of 18-55 years in Boston served as donor. This TCR came from a person between 18 and 65 years old who received the Ad26.COV2.S COVID-19 vaccine or a placebo. The material sequenced was peripheral blood, taken in a trial of Ad26.COV2.S vaccine versus placebo.

The CDR3 coding sequence is TGTGCCAGCAGCTCCCTCGGGGCGGGGGAGCAGTACTTC. This gives the protein CASSSLGAGEQYF. The chain links TRBV7-2 to TRBJ2-7; tentatively, D is TRBD2 (6 bases). Germline V gene sequence: CDR1 SGHTA, CDR2 FQGNSA. This CDR3 spans 13 amino acids. Deletions cut 4 bases from V and 7 bases from J, with 14 bases between.